This T cell receptor (beta chain) was found in a study of blood T cells in healthy people across ages. The germline gives CDR1 SEHNR, CDR2 FQNEAQ (reference sequence). With 5 bases removed from V and 0 bases from J, the gap between germline ends came to 13 bases. The CDR3 loop spans 15 amino acids. This clonotype appeared once. A sample-barcoded 5' primer and a J-beta primer mix were used in a second PCR of roughly 7 to 12 cycles. One entry per CDR3 protein, called by TCRdb with MiXCR from the 5' RACE reads. In the table there are roughly 680,000 distinct CDR3 sequences, roughly half of which are singletons. Researchers isolated at least 6 million PBMCs per sample.

Sequencing used blood. The clonotype was recovered from a woman at least 80 years old in good health. The rearrangement uses TRBV7-9 and TRBJ1-2; D is unresolved. The CDR3 reads CASSRTSTANYGYTF. The CDR3 DNA is TGTGCCAGCAGCCGAACCTCGACGGCTAACTATGGCTACACCTTC.